These 20 T cell receptor beta chains were sequenced from one sample in a study of T-cell reconstitution after alpha-beta-depleted transplantation in children. It was with unique molecular identifiers that the TCRbeta library was prepared. Each CDR3 protein gets one entry after TCRdb re-called the PCR reads with MiXCR. This table holds hundreds of thousands of distinct CDR3 sequences, around 13% found once. The source material was PBMCs, sampled before TCRalphabeta/CD19-depleted stem cell transplant. These receptors came from a girl aged 2-10 years with congenital amegakaryocytic thrombocytopenia, due to receive a stem cell transplant.

This clonotype showed up many times. The chain carries TRBV7-9 and TRBJ2-7, with TRBD2 identical over 8 bases. V trimming: 1 base; J trimming: 0 bases; junction bases outside the gene matches: 2. Germline values: CDR1 SEHNR, CDR2 FQNEAQ (reference sequence). The CDR3 totals 15 residues. DNA for the CDR3: TGTGCCAGCAGCTTAGTCGGGACTAGCTCCTACGAGCAGTACTTC. The encoded protein is CASSLVGTSSYEQYF.

Ten or more counts support this clonotype. The genes are TRBV4-2 and TRBJ1-4; D gene ambiguous. CDR3 size: 12 residues. Germline CDR1 and CDR2: LGHNA and YNFKEQ. V dropped 5 bases and J dropped 4 bases, with 5 bases sitting between them. The DNA of the CDR3 is TGTGCCAGCAGCTCTCGTAATGAAAAACTGTTTTTT. As protein: CASSSRNEKLFF.

The V call is TRBV18, the J call TRBJ2-3, with D maybe TRBD1 (5 bases). Germline loops: CDR1 KGHSH, CDR2 LQKENI. The ends were cut back, 4 bases at V and 0 bases at J, with 14 bases in the middle. The CDR3 has 16 residues. CDR3 sequence: CASSRPTAPSTDTQYF. CDR3 sequence (DNA): TGTGCCAGCTCACGGCCGACAGCCCCTAGCACAGATACGCAGTATTTT.

CDR3 protein: CASSLDPTIGELFF. CDR3 in DNA: TGCGCCAGCAGCCTGGACCCCACGATCGGGGAGCTGTTTTTT. V usage is TRBV5-1 and J usage is TRBJ2-2; D ambiguous. CDR3 size: 14 residues. CDR1 is SGHRS and CDR2 is YFSETQ in the germline V gene. V lost 4 bases and J lost 7, with 14 bases in between. The whole variable domain, remainder taken from reference TRBV5-1 and TRBJ2-2, is KAGVTQTPRYLIKTRGQQVTLSCSPISGHRSVSWYQQTPGQGLQFLFEYFSETQRNKGNFPGRFSGRQFSNSRSEMNVSTLELGDSALYLCASSLDPTIGELFFGEGSRLTVL.

This clonotype came up many times. This chain joins TRBV27 and TRBJ2-7; possible D gene TRBD1, 5 bases. Germline V gene lookup returns CDR1 MNHEY and CDR2 SMNVEV (reference sequence). Trimming removed 5 bases at V and 2 bases at J, with 10 bases between. This CDR3 is built from 13 residues. The CDR3 DNA reads TGTGCCAGCAGTCAAGGGGCCCCCTACGAGCAGTACTTC. It yields the protein CASSQGAPYEQYF.

This clonotype was detected many times. The chain combines TRBV29-1 with TRBJ1-3; D is ambiguous. CDR1 SQVTM and CDR2 ANQGSEA come from the germline V gene. This CDR3 is built from 13 residues. The CDR3 DNA follows: TGCGGCGCTACAGAGGACTCTGGAAACACCATATATTTT. Its translation: CGATEDSGNTIYF.

This clonotype was counted ten times or more. The gene calls are TRBV5-1 and TRBJ2-1; no reliable D call. The CDR3 covers 12 residues. CDR1 is SGHRS, CDR2 YFSETQ, per germline. Trimming removed 1 base from V and 10 bases from J, with 9 bases in between. The DNA of the CDR3 is TGCGCCAGCAGCTTGTTTTTCAGGGAGCAGTTCTTC. It codes for CASSLFFREQFF.

A single count supports this clonotype. The rearrangement uses TRBV29-1 and TRBJ1-1; 7 bases map to TRBD1. The CDR3 length is 10 residues. The germline gives CDR1 SQVTM, CDR2 ANQGSEA. V shed 7 bases, J shed 6 bases, and the junction held 2 bases outside the gene matches. CDR3: CSGQGAEAFF. In DNA form, the CDR3 reads TGCAGCGGGCAGGGGGCTGAAGCTTTCTTT.

This chain uses TRBV20-1 with TRBJ2-7; 13 bases fit TRBD2. Germline-derived CDR1 and CDR2 are DFQATT and SNEGSKA (reference sequence). Trimming at V came to 6 bases and at J to 2 bases, leaving 7 bases not matched to a gene. The CDR3 is made up of 15 amino acids. CDR3 bases: TGCAGTGCCTCCTCCGGGACTAGCGGGACCTACGAGCAGTACTTC. Translation: CSASSGTSGTYEQYF.

A few counts support this clonotype. The chain carries TRBV10-3 and TRBJ2-7, with 11 bases lining up with TRBD1. Per the germline V gene, CDR1 is ENHRY and CDR2 is SYGVKD. V dropped 7 bases and J dropped 2; count of bases not matched to a gene: 1. This CDR3 region has 13 residues. This chain's CDR3 is CAIKGQGAYEQYF. CDR3 bases: TGTGCCATCAAGGGACAGGGGGCCTACGAGCAGTACTTC.

The chain uses TRBV5-1 and TRBJ2-7, with D tentatively TRBD2 (5 bases). Trimming shortened V by 0 bases and J by 1 base, and 11 bases separated the two germline ends. In germline, CDR1 is SGHRS, CDR2 YFSETQ. The CDR3 extends over 15 amino acids. CDR3 nucleotide sequence: TGCGCCAGCAGCTTGGCCGGGGTGCCTTCCTACGAGCAGTACTTC. Translating it yields CASSLAGVPSYEQYF.

The chain combines TRBV20-1 with TRBJ1-1, with D unresolved. Trimming pared 0 bases from V and 4 bases from J, leaving 12 bases between. Germline V gene sequence: CDR1 DFQATT, CDR2 SNEGSKA (reference sequence). CDR3 size: 14 residues. This CDR3 reads CSARDLIGLTEAFF. Written as DNA, the CDR3 is TGCAGTGCTAGAGATCTGATCGGTCTCACTGAAGCTTTCTTT.

The chain carries TRBV7-6 and TRBJ2-7; D ambiguous. CDR3 length: 13 amino acids. V lost 2 bases to trimming and J lost 5 bases, with 10 bases between them. In germline, CDR1 is SGHVS, CDR2 FNYEAQ. The DNA for the CDR3 is TGTGCCAGCAGCTTAAGTCCCGGCCACGAGCAGTACTTC. Translation gives CASSLSPGHEQYF.

This clonotype showed up many times. The chain recombines TRBV12-3 or TRBV12-4 with TRBJ2-7; no definite D call. The CDR3 spans 11 residues. The ends were cut back, 4 bases at V and 3 bases at J, with 4 bases in the middle. The DNA for the CDR3 is TGTGCCAGCAGTTCGGGCTACGAGCAGTACTTC. Amino acid sequence: CASSSGYEQYF.

This clonotype has ten or more counts. The rearrangement joins TRBV6-5 to TRBJ2-1; D is unclear. CDR3 size: 17 residues. V gave up 0 bases and J gave up 0 bases, with 12 bases separating them. In germline, CDR1 is MNHEY, CDR2 SVGAGI. The CDR3 DNA sequence: TGTGCCAGCAGTTACTCTCCCGTTGCTACCTCCTACAATGAGCAGTTCTTC. Translated: CASSYSPVATSYNEQFF.

Worth noting for this clonotype: A much larger clone sits a single nucleotide away, making a read error possible. The J gene is TRBJ2-5, the V gene TRBV20-1; 10 bases match TRBD1. Germline V gives CDR1 DFQATT, CDR2 SNEGSKA (reference sequence). The CDR3 length is 13 residues. The CDR3 sequence is CSAPTGGGETHYF. CDR3 bases: TGCAGTGCTCCGACAGGGGGCGGGGAGACCCATTACTTC.

This clonotype occurred many times. The junction does not match germline at one end; this may be a read error. The chain recombines TRBV5-1 with TRBJ2-1; no definite D call. CDR3 size: 12 residues. CDR1 is SGHRS, CDR2 YFSETQ, per germline. The CDR3 DNA sequence: TGTGCCAGCAGCTTAGTACCCAATGAGCAGTTCTTC. Protein: CASSLVPNEQFF. Combining the CDR3 with reference TRBV5-1 and TRBJ2-1 gives the whole variable domain KAGVTQTPRYLIKTRGQQVTLSCSPISGHRSVSWYQQTPGQGLQFLFEYFSETQRNKGNFPGRFSGRQFSNSRSEMNVSTLELGDSALYLCASSLVPNEQFFGPGTRLTVL.

This clonotype was recorded a few times. The chain is built from TRBV5-1 and TRBJ2-3; maybe TRBD2 (5 bases). V dropped 4 bases and J dropped 2 bases, with 11 bases sitting between them. Germline V CDR1 and CDR2: SGHRS, YFSETQ. This CDR3 spans 14 amino acids. The CDR3 loop reads CASSPEDVTDTQYF. In DNA form, the CDR3 reads TGCGCCAGCAGCCCGGAGGACGTCACAGATACGCAGTATTTT.

The chain employs TRBV28 and TRBJ2-7; no clear D. The germline CDR1 and CDR2 sequences are MDHEN and SYDVKM. The CDR3 runs 14 residues. Trimming pared 5 bases from V and 2 bases from J, leaving 13 bases between. CDR3 loop: CASSAPLPPYEQYF. CDR3 coding DNA: TGTGCCAGCAGTGCACCTCTGCCCCCCTACGAGCAGTACTTC.

The chain uses TRBV5-1 and TRBJ2-3; D unresolved. The CDR3 runs to 15 residues. V lost 4 bases and J 0 bases, leaving 12 bases between the germline ends. Germline CDR1 reads SGHRS; CDR2 reads YFSETQ. The CDR3 DNA reads as TGCGCCAGCAGCCAGAATGTCGCTAGCACAGATACGCAGTATTTT. Amino acid sequence: CASSQNVASTDTQYF.